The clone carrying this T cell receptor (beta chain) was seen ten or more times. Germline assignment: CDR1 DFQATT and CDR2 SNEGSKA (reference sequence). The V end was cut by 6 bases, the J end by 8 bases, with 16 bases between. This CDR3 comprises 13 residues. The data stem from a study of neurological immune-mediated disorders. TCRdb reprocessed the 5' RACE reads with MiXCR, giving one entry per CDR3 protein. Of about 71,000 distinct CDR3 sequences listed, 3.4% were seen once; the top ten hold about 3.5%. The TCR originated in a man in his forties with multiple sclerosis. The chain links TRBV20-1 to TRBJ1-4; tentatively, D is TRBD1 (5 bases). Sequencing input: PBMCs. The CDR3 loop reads CSAQEQGREKLFF. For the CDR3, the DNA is TGCAGTGCCCAGGAGCAGGGTCGCGAAAAACTGTTTTTT.